One and the same sample provided the 32 T cell receptor beta chains below, sequenced in a study of blood T cells in healthy people across ages (dated by TCRdb to the mid-2010s). The protocol used for the library was 5' RACE. The data were produced on an Illumina HiSeq 2500. A second PCR of roughly 7 to 12 cycles was performed with a sample-barcoded 5' primer and a J-beta primer mix. Through fastp at Q25 and MiXCR, TCRdb rebuilt clones from the public reads, retaining in-frame beta chains. CDR3 protein sequences are deduplicated, and each keeps its most common genes and DNA. Within this sample are around 500,000 distinct CDR3 sequences, with 47% of them counted one time only. Of the sample, 20% to 25% falls within the top ten clones. Sequencing was performed on blood. The receptors come from a man older than 75 in good health.

This clonotype was counted between two and nine times. V usage is TRBV20-1 and J usage is TRBJ2-7; D is undetermined. CDR1 and CDR2 from the germline V gene are DFQATT and SNEGSKA (reference sequence). This CDR3 is built from 13 residues. V dropped 1 base and J dropped 2 bases, with 9 bases sitting between them. The CDR3 is CSARAGTTYEQYF. The CDR3 coding sequence is TGCAGTGCTAGAGCCGGAACCACCTACGAGCAGTACTTC.

The J gene is TRBJ2-4, the V gene TRBV7-2; either TRBD1 or TRBD2 may fit D (5 bases each). Trimming left V 4 bases short and J 7 bases short, with 8 bases between. Germline V lookup: CDR1 SGHTA, CDR2 FQGNSA. The CDR3 is made up of 12 amino acids. CDR3 nucleotides: TGTGCCAGCAGCTCATGGGGGAACATTCAGTACTTC. Encoded protein: CASSSWGNIQYF.

The chain couples TRBV11-2 to TRBJ2-5; 9 bases are a match to TRBD2. The germline gives CDR1 SGHAT, CDR2 FQNNGV. Trimming took 1 base from V and 4 from J; bases not matched to a gene: 4. This CDR3 region has 15 residues. CDR3 loop: CASSLAGLARETQYF. The CDR3 DNA reads TGTGCCAGCAGCTTAGCCGGACTAGCGAGAGAGACCCAGTACTTC.

This clonotype was counted between two and nine times. The rearrangement joins TRBV5-6 to TRBJ2-7; D uncertain. Germline V gene data show CDR1 as SGHDT and CDR2 as YYEEEE. Trimming left V 2 bases short and J 2 bases short, with 14 bases between. The CDR3 runs to 15 residues. The CDR3 loop is CASSLGPLAPYEQYF. The CDR3 region has the DNA TGTGCCAGCAGCTTAGGACCCTTAGCCCCCTACGAGCAGTACTTC.

The sample holds many counts of this clonotype. The J gene is TRBJ2-7, the V gene TRBV29-1, with TRBD2 matching 8 bases. The CDR3 is 14 residues long. Germline-derived CDR1 and CDR2 are SQVTM and ANQGSEA. V trimming: 6 bases; J trimming: 4 bases; junction bases outside the gene matches: 11. CDR3 protein: CSVGGAPSLYEQYF. The CDR3 nucleotides are TGCAGCGTCGGGGGGGCACCATCCCTTTACGAGCAGTACTTC.

This chain connects TRBV9 to TRBJ2-7; 9 nucleotides agree with TRBD1. The CDR3 runs to 15 residues. The germline gives CDR1 SGDLS, CDR2 YYNGEE. Trimming removed 0 bases from V and 6 bases from J; junction bases left unmatched: 7. In DNA form, the CDR3 reads TGTGCCAGCAGCGTAGAGGGACAGGGATTCACCGAGCAGTACTTC. This gives the protein CASSVEGQGFTEQYF.

This clonotype was detected a few times. This chain connects TRBV6-2 or TRBV6-3 to TRBJ2-1; D gene uncertain. Deletions cut 5 bases from V and 4 bases from J, with 12 bases between. CDR1 and CDR2 (germline): MNHEY, SVGEGT. This CDR3 region has 14 residues. The CDR3 loop reads CASSPWTQYNEQFF. As DNA, the CDR3 is TGTGCCAGCAGTCCCTGGACCCAATACAATGAGCAGTTCTTC.

The V and J genes are TRBV7-2 and TRBJ2-5; D may be TRBD2 (5 bases). Gene TRBJ2-7 matches the end of the DNA better, so the J call may be wrong. The CDR3 totals 16 residues. Germline assignment: CDR1 SGHTA and CDR2 FQGNSA. CDR3 sequence: CASSLVTGIGSNEQYF. The CDR3 nucleotides are TGTGCCAGCAGCTTAGTGACCGGGATAGGATCTAACGAGCAGTACTTC.

This clonotype was observed a handful of times. The chain employs TRBV7-9 and TRBJ2-1; D possibly corresponds to TRBD2 (7 bases). The CDR3 length is 13 residues. Trimming stripped 8 bases from V and 6 bases from J, with 14 bases between. Germline assignment: CDR1 SEHNR and CDR2 FQNEAQ (reference sequence). CDR3 loop: CASPRGGGNEQFF. CDR3 nucleotides: TGTGCCAGCCCCCGAGGGGGGGGCAATGAGCAGTTCTTC.

V gene TRBV12-3 or TRBV12-4 combines with J gene TRBJ2-5; the match to TRBD2 covers 7 bases. The CDR3 loop spans 13 amino acids. V dropped 5 bases and J dropped 3; count of bases not matched to a gene: 3. The CDR3 sequence is CASSMGGEETQYF. In DNA, the CDR3 is TGTGCCAGCAGTATGGGGGGGGAAGAGACCCAGTACTTC.

As to this clonotype: A much larger clone differs from this one at a single base, so this may be a read error. The rearrangement uses TRBV6-5 and TRBJ1-4; TRBD1 might be the D (5 bases). V was clipped by 1 base and J by 2 bases, with 11 bases between them. Per germline, CDR1 MNHEY and CDR2 SVGAGI. The length of the CDR3 is 16 residues. The CDR3 loop is CASSYLADSTNEKLFF. In DNA form, the CDR3 reads TGTGCCAGCAGTTACTTGGCAGACAGTACTAATGAAAAACTGTTTTTT.

The chain uses TRBV10-3 and TRBJ2-3; 11 positions match TRBD2. Unmatched junction bases numbered 6, after V lost 0 bases and J lost 4 bases. CDR1 ENHRY and CDR2 SYGVKD come from the germline V gene. This CDR3 spans 17 amino acids. CDR3 sequence (DNA): TGTGCCATCAGTGAGTCGACTACTAGCGGGAGTGCAGATACGCAGTATTTT. Residues: CAISESTTSGSADTQYF.

The rearrangement links TRBV15 to TRBJ2-5, with 12 bases lining up with TRBD2. The CDR3 is 21 amino acids. V lost 3 bases to trimming and J lost 4 bases; unmatched junction nucleotides: 21. Germline-derived CDR1 and CDR2 are LNHNV and YYDKDF (reference sequence). CDR3 protein: CATSRPGLAGRTSMARETQYF. CDR3 DNA sequence: TGTGCCACCAGCAGGCCCGGACTAGCGGGAAGGACCTCAATGGCACGAGAGACCCAGTACTTC. The variable domain in full, completed from reference TRBV15 and TRBJ2-5, reads DAMVIQNPRYQVTQFGKPVTLSCSQTLNHNVMYWYQQKSSQAPKLLFHYYDKDFNNEADTPDNFQSRRPNTSFCFLDIRSPGLGDTAMYLCATSRPGLAGRTSMARETQYFGPGTRLLVL.

This chain connects TRBV5-1 to TRBJ2-1; no definite D call. Germline CDR1 reads SGHRS; CDR2 reads YFSETQ. The CDR3 length is 14 residues. Trimming stripped 1 base from V and 9 bases from J, with 14 bases between. The CDR3 loop is CASSLHLALGEQFF. The CDR3 DNA sequence: TGCGCCAGCAGCTTGCACTTGGCCCTCGGTGAGCAGTTCTTC.

The CDR3 loop is CASSVGLAVSNEQYF. The CDR3 region has the DNA TGTGCCAGCAGCGTAGGTCTAGCAGTTTCCAATGAGCAGTACTTC. The V gene is TRBV9, the J gene TRBJ2-7, with a possible D match to TRBD2 (5 bases). Per germline, CDR1 SGDLS and CDR2 YYNGEE. This CDR3 region has 15 residues. V was trimmed by 0 bases and J by 7 bases, leaving 17 bases between them. Together with reference TRBV9 and TRBJ2-7, the CDR3 gives the full variable domain: DSGVTQTPKHLITATGQRVTLRCSPRSGDLSVYWYQQSLDQGLQFLIQYYNGEERAKGNILERFSAQQFPDLHSELNLSSLELGDSALYFCASSVGLAVSNEQYFGPGTRLTVT.

A single count supports this clonotype. J is TRBJ2-1 and V is TRBV7-2; D gene uncertain. V was cut by 1 base and J by 6 bases, with 16 bases left in between. Germline CDR1 reads SGHTA; CDR2 reads FQGNSA. This CDR3 comprises 16 residues. The CDR3 loop reads CASSLEVRISFNEQFF. CDR3 coding DNA: TGTGCCAGCAGCTTAGAGGTCCGGATATCATTCAATGAGCAGTTCTTC. The full variable domain, completed using reference TRBV7-2 and TRBJ2-1, is GAGVSQSPSNKVTEKGKDVELRCDPISGHTALYWYRQSLGQGLEFLIYFQGNSAPDKSGLPSDRFSAERTGGSVSTLTIQRTQQEDSAVYLCASSLEVRISFNEQFFGPGTRLTVL.

This clonotype was detected only a few times. The J gene is TRBJ2-3, the V gene TRBV3-1, with D perhaps matching TRBD2 (6 bases). This CDR3 is 13 amino acids long. The germline gives CDR1 LGHDT, CDR2 YNNKEL (reference sequence). The ends were cut back, 4 bases at V and 5 bases at J, with 10 bases in the middle. CDR3 amino acids: CASSLRGEDTQYF. For the CDR3, the DNA is TGTGCCAGCAGCCTTCGCGGGGAAGATACGCAGTATTTT.

In its sample, this clonotype was seen a few times. The chain joins TRBV6-5 to TRBJ2-5; 7 positions match TRBD2. V dropped 6 bases and J dropped 2; count of bases not matched to a gene: 9. The CDR3 loop spans 15 amino acids. Germline lookup yields CDR1 MNHEY and CDR2 SVGAGI. In DNA, the CDR3 is TGTGCCAGCAGCGCGAAAGCGGGGCTACAAGAGACCCAGTACTTC. It is translated as CASSAKAGLQETQYF.

This clonotype was found a few times. The chain employs TRBV29-1 and TRBJ2-3; D gene uncertain. The germline gives CDR1 SQVTM, CDR2 ANQGSEA. The CDR3 runs 12 residues. V shed 2 bases and J shed 3 bases, with 6 bases lying between them. CDR3 in DNA: TGCAGCGTTGAATCCGGGACAGATACGCAGTATTTT. Translated: CSVESGTDTQYF.

This rearrangement joins TRBV20-1 to TRBJ1-4, with 7 bases matching TRBD1. This CDR3 comprises 15 residues. Per germline, CDR1 DFQATT and CDR2 SNEGSKA (reference sequence). V lost 1 base to trimming and J lost 4 bases; unmatched junction nucleotides: 6. Here the CDR3 reads CSARARGLGNEKLFF. Here the CDR3 DNA reads TGCAGTGCTAGAGCAAGGGGGCTAGGTAATGAAAAACTGTTTTTT.

V is TRBV11-2 and J is TRBJ2-5, with D perhaps TRBD2 (6 bases). Germline V gives CDR1 SGHAT, CDR2 FQNNGV. The V and J ends lost 5 bases and 4 bases respectively, with 17 bases between them. The CDR3 is made up of 15 amino acids. CDR3 protein: CASSGGRTEGETQYF. DNA for the CDR3: TGTGCCAGCAGCGGTGGACGGACGGAGGGAGAGACCCAGTACTTC.

This clonotype was recorded at least ten times. The chain employs TRBV20-1 and TRBJ2-3, with TRBD2 identical over 10 bases. Trimming at V came to 6 bases and at J to 6 bases, leaving 12 bases not matched to a gene. The CDR3 totals 15 residues. CDR1 and CDR2 from the germline V gene are DFQATT and SNEGSKA (reference sequence). The CDR3 loop is CSAGRTSGGGDTQYF. The DNA for the CDR3 is TGCAGTGCGGGGCGGACTAGCGGTGGCGGTGATACGCAGTATTTT.

The chain's CDR3 is CASTLSLSTDTQYF. In nucleotides, the CDR3 is TGTGCCAGCACCCTGAGTCTTAGCACAGATACGCAGTATTTT. The chain couples TRBV28 to TRBJ2-3, with D unresolved. The CDR3 spans 14 residues. Germline assignment: CDR1 MDHEN and CDR2 SYDVKM. The ends were cut back, 7 bases at V and 0 bases at J, with 11 bases in the middle. Based on the CDR3 plus reference TRBV28 and TRBJ2-3, the full variable domain is DVKVTQSSRYLVKRTGEKVFLECVQDMDHENMFWYRQDPGLGLRLIYFSYDVKMKEKGDIPEGYSVSREKKERFSLILESASTNQTSMYLCASTLSLSTDTQYFGPGTRLTVL.

The V gene is TRBV2, the J gene TRBJ2-7, with D possibly TRBD2 on 5 matching bases. The closer fit of TRBJ2-4 to the DNA end suggests the J call may be wrong. CDR1 is SNHLY and CDR2 is FYNNEI in the germline V gene. CDR3 length: 10 residues. The CDR3 coding sequence is TGTGCCAGCGGGGAGTACATTCAGTACTTC. Its translation is CASGEYIQYF.

The V call is TRBV28, the J call TRBJ2-1, with D perhaps matching TRBD2 (6 bases). The CDR3 is 16 amino acids. V lost 4 bases, J lost 0 bases, and 13 bases lay in between. The germline CDR1 and CDR2 sequences are MDHEN and SYDVKM. CDR3: CASSSGGADSYNEQFF. The CDR3 nucleotides read TGTGCCAGCAGTTCCGGGGGAGCGGACTCCTACAATGAGCAGTTCTTC.

As regards this clonotype: The junction departs from germline at one end; a sequencing error may be responsible. The chain combines TRBV20-1 with TRBJ1-2; the D is unclear. Germline V gene data show CDR1 as DFQATT and CDR2 as SNEGSKA (reference sequence). The CDR3 covers 14 residues. CDR3 coding DNA: TGCAGTGCTAGTCTGGAGGGTTGGTTCTATGGTTACACCTTC. It is translated as CSASLEGWFYGYTF.

This clonotype was recorded a few times. V usage is TRBV7-2 and J usage is TRBJ2-3, with D possibly TRBD2 on 5 matching bases. V was cut by 4 bases and J by 0 bases, with 14 bases left in between. Germline CDR1 SGHTA, CDR2 FQGNSA. The CDR3 contains 16 residues. The CDR3 is CASSWAASLSTDTQYF. Here the CDR3 DNA reads TGTGCCAGCAGCTGGGCGGCTAGCCTTAGCACAGATACGCAGTATTTT. The whole variable domain, remainder taken from reference TRBV7-2 and TRBJ2-3, is GAGVSQSPSNKVTEKGKDVELRCDPISGHTALYWYRQSLGQGLEFLIYFQGNSAPDKSGLPSDRFSAERTGGSVSTLTIQRTQQEDSAVYLCASSWAASLSTDTQYFGPGTRLTVL.

The chain is built from TRBV28 and TRBJ1-2; no clear D gene. V was trimmed by 8 bases and J by 4 bases, leaving 26 bases between them. Germline-derived CDR1 and CDR2 are MDHEN and SYDVKM. The CDR3 extends over 17 amino acids. DNA of the CDR3: TGTGCCAGCGGGTCCTGGGCCCGAACTGACAACCGCTATGGCTACACCTTC. It is translated as CASGSWARTDNRYGYTF.

This clonotype was picked up a small number of times. This chain connects TRBV4-2 to TRBJ2-3, with D perhaps matching TRBD2 (5 bases). The germline gives CDR1 LGHNA, CDR2 YNFKEQ. The CDR3 consists of 18 residues. V dropped 0 bases and J dropped 0 bases, with 16 bases sitting between them. The chain's CDR3 is CASSQDGVASPSTDTQYF. The DNA of the CDR3 is TGTGCCAGCAGCCAAGACGGGGTGGCGTCCCCTAGCACAGATACGCAGTATTTT.

The chain employs TRBV27 and TRBJ2-7, with 7 bases lining up with TRBD2. Germline trimming cut 5 bases from V and 3 bases from J; bases unmatched to any gene: 10. The CDR3 contains 15 residues. Germline V gene lookup returns CDR1 MNHEY and CDR2 SMNVEV (reference sequence). This chain's CDR3 is CASSPHMGGGYEQYF. CDR3 coding DNA: TGTGCCAGCAGTCCCCATATGGGCGGGGGCTACGAGCAGTACTTC.

This clonotype was observed a few times. The chain links TRBV20-1 to TRBJ2-7, with 7 bases lining up with TRBD2. The CDR3 totals 17 residues. The germline V gene has CDR1 DFQATT and CDR2 SNEGSKA (reference sequence). V lost 5 bases to trimming and J lost 0 bases; unmatched junction nucleotides: 16. CDR3 residues: CSAPILTSGRTSYEQYF. In DNA, the CDR3 is TGCAGTGCTCCCATTTTGACATCCGGGAGGACCTCCTACGAGCAGTACTTC.

This chain uses TRBV20-1 with TRBJ2-1; D may be TRBD1 or TRBD2 (5 bases each). The germline V gene encodes CDR1 DFQATT and CDR2 SNEGSKA (reference sequence). The CDR3 has 15 amino acids. Trimming shortened V by 0 bases and J by 12 bases, and 21 bases separated the two germline ends. The CDR3 protein is CSARDKGFGGGGQFF. The CDR3 nucleotides read TGCAGTGCTAGAGATAAGGGCTTTGGGGGTGGCGGGCAGTTCTTC.